This T cell receptor beta chain was identified in a study of T cells after yellow fever vaccination. It was through 5'RACE template switching that TCR cDNA was made, with a universal primer site and UMIs added. In TCRdb, the 5' RACE reads were re-called with MiXCR into one record per CDR3 protein. The sample shows some 670,000 distinct CDR3 sequences, roughly an eighth of them seen only once. This clonotype was seen only a few times. The germline V gene has CDR1 SEHNR and CDR2 FQNEAQ (reference sequence). The CDR3 covers 11 residues. Between the trimmed V and J ends, which lost 11 bases and 6 bases, there was a span of 11 bases.

This TCR derives from a man between 25 and 39 years old who received the YFV17D yellow fever vaccine. The sequenced sample was PBMCs, obtained on the day of the yellow fever booster vaccination. The chain uses TRBV7-9 and TRBJ2-1; D is undetermined. DNA for the CDR3: TGTGCCGCCGACCCCCTCAATGAGCAGTTCTTC. Translated: CAADPLNEQFF.